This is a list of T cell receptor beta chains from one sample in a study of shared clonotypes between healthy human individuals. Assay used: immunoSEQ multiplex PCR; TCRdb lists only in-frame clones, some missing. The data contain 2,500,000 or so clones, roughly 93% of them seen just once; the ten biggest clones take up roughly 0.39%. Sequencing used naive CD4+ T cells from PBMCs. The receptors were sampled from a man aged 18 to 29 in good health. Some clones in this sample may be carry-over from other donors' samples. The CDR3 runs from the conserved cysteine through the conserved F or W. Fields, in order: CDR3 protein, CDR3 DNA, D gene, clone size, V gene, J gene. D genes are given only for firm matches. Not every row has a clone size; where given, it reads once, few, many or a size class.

CDR3 protein: CASSPWMSTDTQYF; CDR3 DNA: TGTGCCAGCAGTCCCTGGATGAGCACAGATACGCAGTATTTT; D gene: -; clone size: -; V gene: TRBV2; J gene: TRBJ2-3
CDR3 protein: CASSLGGRNEKLFF; CDR3 DNA: TGCGCCAGCAGCTTGGGAGGGCGGAATGAAAAACTGTTTTTT; D gene: -; clone size: -; V gene: TRBV5-1; J gene: TRBJ1-4
CDR3 protein: CASSIQGGNTIYF; CDR3 DNA: TGTGCCAGCAGCATACAGGGAGGAAACACCATATATTTT; D gene: -; clone size: -; V gene: TRBV5-8; J gene: TRBJ1-3
CDR3 protein: CATAVAGNNQPQHF; CDR3 DNA: TGTGCCACCGCAGTTGCGGGTAACAATCAGCCCCAGCATTTT; D gene: -; clone size: once; V gene: TRBV7-8; J gene: TRBJ1-5
CDR3 protein: CASSLSLSGANVLTF; CDR3 DNA: TGTGCCAGCAGCTTGAGTCTCTCTGGGGCCAACGTCCTGACTTTC; D gene: -; clone size: -; V gene: TRBV7-2; J gene: TRBJ2-6
CDR3 protein: CAIRASTGGDGYTF; CDR3 DNA: TGTGCCATCAGGGCCAGTACAGGGGGCGATGGCTACACCTTC; D gene: TRBD1; clone size: once; V gene: TRBV10-3; J gene: TRBJ1-2
CDR3 protein: CASSSQPGLGGNEQFF; CDR3 DNA: TGCGCCAGCAGCTCCCAGCCGGGACTGGGGGGGAATGAGCAGTTCTTC; D gene: TRBD2; clone size: -; V gene: TRBV5-1; J gene: TRBJ2-1
CDR3 protein: CASSLGAPAYEQYF; CDR3 DNA: TGTGCCAGCAGCTTGGGAGCGCCTGCCTACGAGCAGTACTTC; D gene: -; clone size: once; V gene: TRBV11-3; J gene: TRBJ2-7
CDR3 protein: CASSSPGGRASDEQFF; CDR3 DNA: TGTGCCAGCAGCAGCCCCGGCGGGAGGGCCTCCGATGAGCAGTTCTTC; D gene: TRBD2; clone size: -; V gene: TRBV7-3; J gene: TRBJ2-1
CDR3 protein: CASRKGLNTEAFF; CDR3 DNA: TGTGCCAGCCGGAAGGGCTTGAACACTGAAGCTTTCTTT; D gene: -; clone size: -; V gene: TRBV9; J gene: TRBJ1-1
CDR3 protein: CASSLGQGKDYYGYTF; CDR3 DNA: TGTGCCAGCAGCCTTGGACAGGGCAAGGATTACTATGGCTACACCTTC; D gene: TRBD1; clone size: -; V gene: TRBV19; J gene: TRBJ1-2
CDR3 protein: CASSFQGQGAYF; CDR3 DNA: TGTGCCAGCAGCTTCCAGGGACAGGGGGCCTATTTT; D gene: TRBD1; clone size: -; V gene: TRBV7-2; J gene: TRBJ2-3
CDR3 protein: CASSLGLRTGNTEAFF; CDR3 DNA: TGTGCCAGCAGCCTGGGCCTCCGGACAGGTAACACTGAAGCTTTCTTT; D gene: TRBD1; clone size: -; V gene: TRBV5-4; J gene: TRBJ1-1
CDR3 protein: CASSTYGTGDFNEQFF; CDR3 DNA: TGTGCCAGCAGCACCTACGGGACAGGGGATTTCAATGAGCAGTTCTTC; D gene: TRBD1; clone size: -; V gene: TRBV27; J gene: TRBJ2-1
CDR3 protein: CASSKGGTGERGEKLFF; CDR3 DNA: TGTGCCAGCAGCAAAGGGGGCACGGGGGAAAGAGGGGAAAAACTGTTTTTT; D gene: -; clone size: -; V gene: TRBV21-1; J gene: TRBJ1-4
CDR3 protein: CASSYLAGGVPEQYF; CDR3 DNA: TGTGCCAGCAGCTACTTAGCGGGAGGCGTACCCGAGCAGTACTTC; D gene: TRBD2; clone size: -; V gene: TRBV5-8; J gene: TRBJ2-7
CDR3 protein: CASSPRRQLTAGAGNEQFF; CDR3 DNA: TGTGCCAGCTCACCCCGGAGGCAGCTGACAGCGGGAGCGGGCAATGAGCAGTTCTTC; D gene: TRBD2; clone size: -; V gene: TRBV18; J gene: TRBJ2-1
CDR3 protein: CASSLGVAGELFF; CDR3 DNA: TGCGCCAGCAGCTTGGGGGTGGCCGGGGAGCTGTTTTTT; D gene: -; clone size: -; V gene: TRBV5-1; J gene: TRBJ2-2
CDR3 protein: CASSWRSGGDEQFF; CDR3 DNA: TGTGCCAGCAGTTGGAGGAGCGGGGGGGATGAGCAGTTCTTC; D gene: TRBD2; clone size: -; V gene: TRBV28; J gene: TRBJ2-1
CDR3 protein: CASSSPGLAGVTGELFF; CDR3 DNA: TGCGCCAGCAGCTCCCCGGGACTAGCGGGAGTTACCGGGGAGCTGTTTTTT; D gene: TRBD2; clone size: -; V gene: TRBV5-1; J gene: TRBJ2-2
CDR3 protein: CASSLAGLTDTQYF; CDR3 DNA: TGTGCCAGCAGCTTAGCGGGACTCACAGATACGCAGTATTTT; D gene: -; clone size: -; V gene: TRBV11-3; J gene: TRBJ2-3
CDR3 protein: CASTTAADEKLFF; CDR3 DNA: TGTGCCAGCACCACGGCTGCCGATGAAAAACTGTTTTTT; D gene: -; clone size: few; V gene: TRBV28; J gene: TRBJ1-4
CDR3 protein: CASSFLSSYEQYF; CDR3 DNA: TGCGCCAGCAGCTTTTTGTCCTCCTACGAGCAGTACTTC; D gene: -; clone size: -; V gene: TRBV5-1; J gene: TRBJ2-7
CDR3 protein: CASTLTSGRYNEQFF; CDR3 DNA: TGTGCCAGCACCTTGACTAGCGGGCGTTACAATGAGCAGTTCTTC; D gene: TRBD2; clone size: -; V gene: TRBV7-9; J gene: TRBJ2-1
CDR3 protein: CASSTWTGGSGQPQHF; CDR3 DNA: TGTGCCAGTAGTACCTGGACAGGGGGCAGCGGGCAGCCCCAGCATTTT; D gene: TRBD1; clone size: -; V gene: TRBV19; J gene: TRBJ1-5
CDR3 protein: CASSSMTSGGGTDTQYF; CDR3 DNA: TGTGCCAGCAGCTCGATGACTAGCGGGGGTGGCACAGATACGCAGTATTTT; D gene: TRBD2; clone size: -; V gene: TRBV5-4; J gene: TRBJ2-3
CDR3 protein: CASRDSTAIYGYTF; CDR3 DNA: TGTGCCAGCAGGGACAGCACAGCCATCTATGGCTACACCTTC; D gene: -; clone size: -; V gene: TRBV6-1; J gene: TRBJ1-2
CDR3 protein: CASSPGRVGSNEQFF; CDR3 DNA: TGTGCCAGCAGCCCCGGTCGGGTTGGGAGCAATGAGCAGTTCTTC; D gene: -; clone size: -; V gene: TRBV11-2; J gene: TRBJ2-1
CDR3 protein: CASSWAGQSFYEQYF; CDR3 DNA: TGTGCCAGCAGTTGGGCGGGACAGAGCTTCTACGAGCAGTACTTC; D gene: -; clone size: -; V gene: TRBV27; J gene: TRBJ2-7
CDR3 protein: CASRNDRLGGETQYF; CDR3 DNA: TGCGCCAGCAGGAACGACAGACTGGGAGGGGAGACCCAGTACTTC; D gene: TRBD2; clone size: once; V gene: TRBV5-1; J gene: TRBJ2-5
CDR3 protein: CASSTSPGQGPIEAFF; CDR3 DNA: TGTGCCAGCAGCACGAGTCCGGGACAGGGACCCATTGAAGCTTTCTTT; D gene: TRBD1; clone size: -; V gene: TRBV5-5; J gene: TRBJ1-1
CDR3 protein: CASSLGLAGVYEQYF; CDR3 DNA: TGTGCCAGCAGCTTAGGTCTAGCGGGAGTCTACGAGCAGTACTTC; D gene: TRBD2; clone size: -; V gene: TRBV7-2; J gene: TRBJ2-7
CDR3 protein: CASSLNSAGELFF; CDR3 DNA: TGTGCCAGCAGTTTAAACAGTGCCGGGGAGCTGTTTTTT; D gene: -; clone size: -; V gene: TRBV27; J gene: TRBJ2-2
CDR3 protein: CASSPRGSGSGELFF; CDR3 DNA: TGTGCCAGCAGCCCTCGGGGGAGCGGGAGCGGGGAGCTGTTTTTT; D gene: TRBD2; clone size: -; V gene: TRBV9; J gene: TRBJ2-2
CDR3 protein: CASSYSSRGVADTQYF; CDR3 DNA: TGTGCCAGCAGTTACTCGTCCAGGGGGGTTGCAGATACGCAGTATTTT; D gene: -; clone size: -; V gene: TRBV6-5; J gene: TRBJ2-3
CDR3 protein: CASTRDRGRGANVLTF; CDR3 DNA: TGTGCCAGCACCAGGGACAGGGGGCGTGGGGCCAACGTCCTGACTTTC; D gene: TRBD1; clone size: -; V gene: TRBV5-5; J gene: TRBJ2-6
CDR3 protein: CASSRTETANYGYTF; CDR3 DNA: TGTGCCAGCAGCCGTACAGAAACCGCGAACTATGGCTACACCTTC; D gene: -; clone size: -; V gene: TRBV4-2; J gene: TRBJ1-2
CDR3 protein: CASSSRTGYTF; CDR3 DNA: TGTGCCAGCAGCTCCAGGACCGGCTACACCTTC; D gene: -; clone size: -; V gene: TRBV5-4; J gene: TRBJ1-2
CDR3 protein: CASTPRGQRTEAFF; CDR3 DNA: TGTGCCAGCACTCCCCGGGGCCAACGCACTGAAGCTTTCTTT; D gene: -; clone size: -; V gene: TRBV6-1; J gene: TRBJ1-1
CDR3 protein: CASSAWDRGSGLAGGHSYNEQFF; CDR3 DNA: TGTGCCAGTAGTGCCTGGGACAGGGGCTCCGGACTAGCGGGAGGGCACTCCTACAATGAGCAGTTCTTC; D gene: TRBD2; clone size: once; V gene: TRBV19; J gene: TRBJ2-1
CDR3 protein: CASSLYLWGRQETQYF; CDR3 DNA: TGTGCCAGCAGTTTATATCTTTGGGGCAGGCAAGAGACCCAGTACTTC; D gene: -; clone size: -; V gene: TRBV5-6; J gene: TRBJ2-5
CDR3 protein: CASSPTGWNTIYF; CDR3 DNA: TGTGCCAGCAGCCCTACTGGGTGGAACACCATATATTTT; D gene: -; clone size: -; V gene: TRBV7-9; J gene: TRBJ1-3
CDR3 protein: CASSFTGVPGYTF; CDR3 DNA: TGCGCCAGCAGCTTTACAGGGGTGCCGGGCTACACCTTC; D gene: TRBD1; clone size: -; V gene: TRBV5-1; J gene: TRBJ1-2
CDR3 protein: CASSVNGPRSLTNEQFF; CDR3 DNA: TGCGCCAGCAGTGTGAACGGGCCCCGCAGCCTAACCAATGAGCAGTTCTTC; D gene: -; clone size: -; V gene: TRBV10-1; J gene: TRBJ2-1
CDR3 protein: CASSISFGGSVTGELFF; CDR3 DNA: TGTGCCAGTAGTATCAGTTTTGGGGGATCGGTCACCGGGGAGCTGTTTTTT; D gene: -; clone size: -; V gene: TRBV19; J gene: TRBJ2-2
CDR3 protein: CAISDKGLAGSNIQYF; CDR3 DNA: TGTGCCATCAGTGATAAAGGACTAGCGGGATCAAACATTCAGTACTTC; D gene: TRBD2; clone size: -; V gene: TRBV10-3; J gene: TRBJ2-4
CDR3 protein: CASSQRVTGDTEAFF; CDR3 DNA: TGCGCCAGCAGTCAAAGGGTAACCGGGGACACTGAAGCTTTCTTT; D gene: -; clone size: once; V gene: TRBV23-1; J gene: TRBJ1-1
CDR3 protein: CASSLWGLRQETQYF; CDR3 DNA: TGTGCCAGCAGTTTATGGGGCCTCAGGCAAGAGACCCAGTACTTC; D gene: -; clone size: -; V gene: TRBV27; J gene: TRBJ2-5
CDR3 protein: CASSSYVRSGLEQFF; CDR3 DNA: TGTGCCAGCAGCTCCTACGTCAGATCCGGGCTTGAGCAGTTCTTC; D gene: -; clone size: -; V gene: TRBV7-9; J gene: TRBJ2-1
CDR3 protein: CASSSGQGTYNEQFF; CDR3 DNA: TGTGCCAGCAGCTCGGGACAGGGGACCTACAATGAGCAGTTCTTC; D gene: TRBD1; clone size: few; V gene: TRBV11-3; J gene: TRBJ2-1